The sample holds a few counts of the clone carrying this T cell receptor beta chain. Antigen: not known. The entry originates in a study of T cells in Graves' hyperthyroidism and ophthalmopathy. Findings and limits, study-wide: With a median lead of roughly 6.8 months before onset, the model predicted ophthalmopathy.

Trimming took 6 bases from V and 5 from J, leaving 18 bases between them. Per the germline V gene, CDR1 is SGHRS and CDR2 is YFSETQ. There are 14 residues in the CDR3. Amplified regions were TCR beta CDR3 sequences from RNA transcripts. In the first-round RT-PCR of the TCR CDR3, the HTBI primer set was used. TCRdb passed the multiplex PCR reads through MiXCR, listing each CDR3 protein once. The sample has about 380,000 distinct CDR3 sequences; around 14% are singletons. Sequencing was performed on blood. The receptor was isolated from an older woman with Graves' hyperthyroidism. The chain couples TRBV5-1 to TRBJ2-7; perhaps TRBD1 as D (6 bases). CDR3 in DNA: TGCGCCAGCAACCTCATGGACAGCCAGGACGAGCAGTACTTC. Encoded protein: CASNLMDSQDEQYF.